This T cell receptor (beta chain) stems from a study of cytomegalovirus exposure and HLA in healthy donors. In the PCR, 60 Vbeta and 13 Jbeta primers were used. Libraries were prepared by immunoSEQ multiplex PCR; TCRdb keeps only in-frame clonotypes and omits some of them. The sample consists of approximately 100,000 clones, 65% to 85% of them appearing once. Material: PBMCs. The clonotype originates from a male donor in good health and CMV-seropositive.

CDR3: CASRGFGTGTDTQYF. CDR3 DNA: TGTGCCAGTAGAGGCTTCGGGACTGGCACAGATACGCAGTATTTT. This chain links TRBV19 with TRBJ2-3; weak D call: TRBD2 (6 bases). Trimming left V 6 bases short and J 1 base short, with 14 bases between. Looked up from germline, CDR1 is LNHDA and CDR2 is SQIVND (reference sequence). The CDR3 contains 15 residues.